The TCR beta chain described here comes from a study of cytomegalovirus exposure and HLA in healthy donors. Study-wide points: Three chains linked to CMV were shown in vitro to be specific for CMV antigens.

After removal of 4 bases from V and 4 bases from J, the junction contained 4 bases not matched to a gene. Germline values: CDR1 LGHNA, CDR2 YNFKEQ. The CDR3 covers 15 residues. This clone is medium-sized within its sample. Antigen specificity is unknown. Primers included in the PCR were 60 Vbeta and 13 Jbeta primers. TCRdb keeps only in-frame clones here, not all; method: immunoSEQ multiplex PCR. The table has approximately 170,000 clones, around 78% seen once. The sequence was collected from a middle-aged woman in good health and CMV-seropositive. The rearrangement joins TRBV4-2 to TRBJ2-1; the match to TRBD2 covers 10 bases. Sequencing was performed on PBMCs. The CDR3 DNA sequence: TGTGCCAGCAGCCCGCTAGCGGGGGTTTACAATGAGCAGTTCTTC. Its translation: CASSPLAGVYNEQFF.